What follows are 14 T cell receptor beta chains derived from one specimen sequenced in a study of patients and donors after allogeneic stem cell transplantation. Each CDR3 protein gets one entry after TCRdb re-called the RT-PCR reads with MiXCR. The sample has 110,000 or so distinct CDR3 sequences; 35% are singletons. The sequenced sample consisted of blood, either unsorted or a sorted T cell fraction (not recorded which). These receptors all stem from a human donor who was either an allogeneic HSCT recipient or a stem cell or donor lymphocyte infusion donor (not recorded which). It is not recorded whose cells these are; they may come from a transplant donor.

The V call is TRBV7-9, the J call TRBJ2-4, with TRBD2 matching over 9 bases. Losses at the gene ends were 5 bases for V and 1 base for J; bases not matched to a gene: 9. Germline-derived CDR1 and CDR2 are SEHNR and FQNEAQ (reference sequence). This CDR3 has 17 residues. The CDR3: CASSRLIAGVAKNIQYF. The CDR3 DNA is TGTGCCAGCAGCCGACTTATAGCGGGAGTGGCCAAAAACATTCAGTACTTC.

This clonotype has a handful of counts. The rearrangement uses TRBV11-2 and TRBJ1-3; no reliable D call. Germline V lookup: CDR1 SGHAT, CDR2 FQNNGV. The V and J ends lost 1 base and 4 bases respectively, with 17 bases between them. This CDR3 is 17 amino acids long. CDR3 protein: CASSLGPGLAPGNTIYF. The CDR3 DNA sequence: TGTGCCAGCAGCTTAGGCCCCGGTCTTGCTCCAGGAAACACCATATATTTT.

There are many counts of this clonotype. The CDR3 region is CASTLSDRNTEAFF. As DNA, the CDR3 is TGTGCCAGCACCTTATCGGACAGGAACACTGAAGCTTTCTTT. The V gene is TRBV12-3 or TRBV12-4, the J gene TRBJ1-1, with D possibly TRBD1 on 6 matching bases. Trimming left V 7 bases short and J 1 base short, with 13 bases between. CDR3 length: 14 amino acids.

CDR3 protein: CASSMAGRNEQFF. DNA for the CDR3: TGTGCCAGTAGTATGGCAGGTCGAAATGAGCAGTTCTTC. J is TRBJ2-1 and V is TRBV19; the D is unclear. The CDR3 contains 13 residues. Per the germline V gene, CDR1 is LNHDA and CDR2 is SQIVND (reference sequence). V shed 3 bases and J shed 7 bases, with 10 bases lying between them.

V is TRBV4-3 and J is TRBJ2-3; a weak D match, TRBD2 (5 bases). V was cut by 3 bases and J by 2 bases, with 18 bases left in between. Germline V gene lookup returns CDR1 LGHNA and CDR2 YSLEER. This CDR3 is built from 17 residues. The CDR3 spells CASSHSFGLDSTDTQYF. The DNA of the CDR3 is TGCGCCAGCAGCCACTCGTTCGGACTCGATTCCACAGATACGCAGTATTTT.

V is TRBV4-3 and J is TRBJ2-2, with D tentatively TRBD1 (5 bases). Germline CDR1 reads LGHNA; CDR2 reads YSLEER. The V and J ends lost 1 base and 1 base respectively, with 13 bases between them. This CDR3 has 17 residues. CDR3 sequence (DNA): TGCGCCAGCAGCCAAGTGGGGCCCGTTCTGAACACCGGGGAGCTGTTTTTT. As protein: CASSQVGPVLNTGELFF.

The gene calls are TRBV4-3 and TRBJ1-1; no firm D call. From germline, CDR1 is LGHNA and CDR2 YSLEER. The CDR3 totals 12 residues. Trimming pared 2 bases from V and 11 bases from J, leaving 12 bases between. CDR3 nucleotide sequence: TGCGCCAGCAGCCAAAGACCTGGCAGGGCTTTCTTT. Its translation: CASSQRPGRAFF.

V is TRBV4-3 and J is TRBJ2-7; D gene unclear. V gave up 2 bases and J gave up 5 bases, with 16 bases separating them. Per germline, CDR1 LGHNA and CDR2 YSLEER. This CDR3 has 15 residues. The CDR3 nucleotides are TGCGCCAGCAGCCAAACTCGACTGCTTGGCGACGAGCAGTACTTC. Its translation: CASSQTRLLGDEQYF.

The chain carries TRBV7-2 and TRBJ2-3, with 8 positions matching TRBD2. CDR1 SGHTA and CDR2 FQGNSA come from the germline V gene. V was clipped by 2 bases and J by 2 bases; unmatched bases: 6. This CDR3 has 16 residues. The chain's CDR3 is CASSLSGSQFTDTQYF. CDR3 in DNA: TGTGCCAGCAGCTTAAGCGGGAGTCAATTCACAGATACGCAGTATTTT.

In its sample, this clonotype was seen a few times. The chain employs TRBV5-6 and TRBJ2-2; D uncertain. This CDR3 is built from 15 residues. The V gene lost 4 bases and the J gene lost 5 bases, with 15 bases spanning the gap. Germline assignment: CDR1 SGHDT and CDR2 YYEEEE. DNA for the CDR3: TGTGCCAGCAGCCCTCGGAATTCTTGGACCGGGGAGCTGTTTTTT. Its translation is CASSPRNSWTGELFF.

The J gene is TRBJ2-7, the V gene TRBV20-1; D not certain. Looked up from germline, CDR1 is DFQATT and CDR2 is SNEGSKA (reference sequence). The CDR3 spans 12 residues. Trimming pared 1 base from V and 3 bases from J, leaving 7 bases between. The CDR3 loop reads CSARGIHYEQYF. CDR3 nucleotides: TGCAGTGCTAGAGGGATCCACTACGAGCAGTACTTC.

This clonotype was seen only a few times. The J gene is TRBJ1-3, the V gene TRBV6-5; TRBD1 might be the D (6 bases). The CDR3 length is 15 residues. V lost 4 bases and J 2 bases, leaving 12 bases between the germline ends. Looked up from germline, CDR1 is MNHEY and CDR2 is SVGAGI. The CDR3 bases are TGTGCCAGCAGTTTGGGGGGCTCTGCTGGAAACACCATATATTTT. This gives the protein CASSLGGSAGNTIYF.

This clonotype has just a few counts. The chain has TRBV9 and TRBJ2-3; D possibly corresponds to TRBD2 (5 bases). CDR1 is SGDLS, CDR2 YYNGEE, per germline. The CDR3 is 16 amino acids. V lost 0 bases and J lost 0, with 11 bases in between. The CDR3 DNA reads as TGTGCCAGCAGCGTAGACCGCGGCGGGAGCACAGATACGCAGTATTTT. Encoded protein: CASSVDRGGSTDTQYF.

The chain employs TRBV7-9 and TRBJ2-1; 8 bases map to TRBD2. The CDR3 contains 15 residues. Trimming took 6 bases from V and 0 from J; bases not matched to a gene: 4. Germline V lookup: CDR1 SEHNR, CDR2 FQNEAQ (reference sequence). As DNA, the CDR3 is TGTGCCAGCAGAAACGGGAGGGCCTCCTACAATGAGCAGTTCTTC. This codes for CASRNGRASYNEQFF.